This entry lists 6 T cell receptor beta chains sequenced from one sample in a study of T cell responses to AZD1222 COVID-19 vaccine. Data came from immunoSEQ multiplex PCR; TCRdb stores just in-frame clones and leaves some out. The profile shows about 110,000 clones, roughly 90% of them singletons. Sequenced here: peripheral blood, sampled on day 0 of AZD1222 vaccination. The source is an adult in good health.

This chain uses TRBV7-7 with TRBJ2-2; 13 nucleotides align to TRBD2. The V gene's germline CDR1 is SSHAT and CDR2 FNYEAQ (reference sequence). The CDR3 is 19 residues long. Trimming at V came to 3 bases and at J to 1 base, leaving 8 bases not matched to a gene. In DNA form, the CDR3 reads TGTGCCAGCAGCTTTGGGGGACTAGCGGGGCCAGGGAACACCGGGGAGCTGTTTTTT. Protein: CASSFGGLAGPGNTGELFF.

The chain recombines TRBV27 with TRBJ2-1, with 11 bases lining up with TRBD2. The CDR3 is 13 amino acids. CDR1 is MNHEY and CDR2 is SMNVEV in the germline V gene (reference sequence). Trimming took 9 bases from V and 5 from J; bases not matched to a gene: 3. This chain's CDR3 is CASGLAGNNEQFF. CDR3 nucleotides: TGTGCCAGTGGACTAGCGGGTAACAATGAGCAGTTCTTC.

This chain links TRBV5-1 with TRBJ2-5; 9 nucleotides line up with TRBD2. Trimming removed 7 bases from V and 5 bases from J; junction bases left unmatched: 6. Germline V gene sequence: CDR1 SGHRS, CDR2 YFSETQ. The CDR3 spans 13 residues. The CDR3 nucleotides are TGCGCCAGCGGGCGCGGGGGGGCGGAGACCCAGTACTTC. This codes for CASGRGGAETQYF.

The chain is built from TRBV15 and TRBJ1-2; D is uncertain. The CDR3 is 13 residues long. Germline V gene lookup returns CDR1 LNHNV and CDR2 YYDKDF (reference sequence). V lost 1 base and J lost 4, with 7 bases in between. For the CDR3, the DNA is TGTGCCACCAGCAGAGCCCCTACCTATGGCTACACCTTC. Its translation is CATSRAPTYGYTF.

The V gene is TRBV15, the J gene TRBJ1-6; a possible D gene is TRBD1 (5 bases). The CDR3 is 17 amino acids. Germline V gives CDR1 LNHNV, CDR2 YYDKDF (reference sequence). Trimming took 0 bases from V and 9 from J, leaving 18 bases between them. The CDR3, as DNA: TGTGCCACCAGCAGAGATAGGCAGAGGCCCACAGGTTCACCCCTCCACTTT. Protein: CATSRDRQRPTGSPLHF.

This clone was observed once. The same CDR3 can be traced to other DNA sequences in this sample. The chain employs TRBV18 and TRBJ1-1; D ambiguous. The V and J ends lost 3 bases and 1 base respectively, with 3 bases between them. Germline-derived CDR1 and CDR2 are KGHSH and LQKENI. CDR3 length: 12 amino acids. The DNA of the CDR3 is TGTGCCAGCTCACCCGGGAACACTGAAGCTTTCTTT. Protein: CASSPGNTEAFF.